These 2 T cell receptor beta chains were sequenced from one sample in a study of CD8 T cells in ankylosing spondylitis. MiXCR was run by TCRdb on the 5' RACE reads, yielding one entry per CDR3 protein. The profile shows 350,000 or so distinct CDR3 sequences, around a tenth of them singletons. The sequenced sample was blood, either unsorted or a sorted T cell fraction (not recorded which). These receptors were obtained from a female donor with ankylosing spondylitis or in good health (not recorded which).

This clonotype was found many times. CDR3 coding DNA: TGCGCCAGCAGCTTGGAGGCAGGCAACATGAACACTGAAGCTTTCTTT. Its translation is CASSLEAGNMNTEAFF. The V call is TRBV5-1, the J call TRBJ1-1; D unresolved. CDR3 length equals 16 residues. The germline CDR1 and CDR2 sequences are SGHRS and YFSETQ. Trimming took 0 bases from V and 0 from J, leaving 12 bases between them.

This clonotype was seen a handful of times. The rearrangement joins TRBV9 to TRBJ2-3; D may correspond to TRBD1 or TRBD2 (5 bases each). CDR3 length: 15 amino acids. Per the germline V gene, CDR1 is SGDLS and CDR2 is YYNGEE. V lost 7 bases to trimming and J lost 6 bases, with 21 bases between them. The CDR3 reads CASGTSGLSVDTQYF. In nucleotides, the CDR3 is TGTGCCAGCGGGACGTCGGGGCTCTCGGTGGATACGCAGTATTTT. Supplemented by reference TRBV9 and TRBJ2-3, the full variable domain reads DSGVTQTPKHLITATGQRVTLRCSPRSGDLSVYWYQQSLDQGLQFLIQYYNGEERAKGNILERFSAQQFPDLHSELNLSSLELGDSALYFCASGTSGLSVDTQYFGPGTRLTVL.